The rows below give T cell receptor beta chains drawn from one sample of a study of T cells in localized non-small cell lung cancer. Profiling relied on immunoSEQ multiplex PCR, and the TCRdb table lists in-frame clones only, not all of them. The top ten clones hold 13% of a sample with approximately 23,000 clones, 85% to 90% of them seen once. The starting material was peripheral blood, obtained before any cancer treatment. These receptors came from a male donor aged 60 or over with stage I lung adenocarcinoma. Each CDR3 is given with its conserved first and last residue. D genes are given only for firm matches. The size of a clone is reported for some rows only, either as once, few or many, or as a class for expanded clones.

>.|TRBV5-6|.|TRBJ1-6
CASSPGDFSPLHF
TGTGCCAGCAGCCCGGGCGACTTTTCACCCCTCCACTTT
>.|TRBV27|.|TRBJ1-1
CASSTPGLMNTEAFF
TGTGCCAGCAGCACCCCGGGCCTCATGAACACTGAAGCTTTCTTT
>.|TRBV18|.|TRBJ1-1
CASSPSGTRNTEAFF
TGTGCCAGCTCACCATCCGGGACACGGAACACTGAAGCTTTCTTT
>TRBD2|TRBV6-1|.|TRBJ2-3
CASSESLTSEPATDTQYF
TGTGCCAGCAGTGAATCCCTTACTAGCGAGCCTGCCACAGATACGCAGTATTTT
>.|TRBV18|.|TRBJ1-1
CASSPSGENTEAFF
TGTGCCAGCTCACCAAGCGGGGAGAACACTGAAGCTTTCTTT
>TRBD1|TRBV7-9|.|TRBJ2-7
CASSLIGQGTYEQYF
TGTGCCAGCAGCTTAATAGGACAGGGAACCTACGAGCAGTACTTC
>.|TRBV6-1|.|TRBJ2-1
CASRVDSNSYNEQFF
TGTGCCAGCAGAGTTGACTCTAACTCCTACAATGAGCAGTTCTTC
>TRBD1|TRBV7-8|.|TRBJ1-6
CASSSGGDRGSYNSPLHF
TGTGCCAGCAGCTCCGGAGGGGACAGGGGTTCCTATAATTCACCCCTCCACTTT
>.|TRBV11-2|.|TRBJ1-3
CASSLGGFFSGNTIYF
TGTGCCAGCAGCTTAGGAGGGTTCTTTTCTGGAAACACCATATATTTT
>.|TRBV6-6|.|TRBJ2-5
CASSRYQETQYF
TGTGCCAGCAGCCGGTACCAAGAGACCCAGTACTTC
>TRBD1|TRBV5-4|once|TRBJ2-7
CASSLGVRQGNEQYF
TGTGCCAGCAGCTTAGGTGTTCGACAGGGGAACGAGCAGTACTTC
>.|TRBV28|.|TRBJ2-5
CASSGGADETQYF
TGTGCCAGCAGTGGGGGGGCGGACGAGACCCAGTACTTC
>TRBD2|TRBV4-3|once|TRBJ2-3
CASSQDPPGLGVTDTQYF
TGCGCCAGCAGCCAAGACCCCCCGGGACTAGGGGTCACAGATACGCAGTATTTT
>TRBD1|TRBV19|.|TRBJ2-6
CASSPGQFRSGANVLTF
TGTGCCAGTAGTCCGGGACAGTTTCGCTCTGGGGCCAACGTCCTGACTTTC
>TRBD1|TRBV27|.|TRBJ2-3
CASNEGSGGVSDTQYF
TGTGCCAGCAACGAGGGGTCAGGGGGAGTTTCAGATACGCAGTATTTT
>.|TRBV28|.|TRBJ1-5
CASSFFATESNQPQHF
TGTGCCAGCAGTTTTTTTGCGACGGAAAGCAATCAGCCCCAGCATTTT
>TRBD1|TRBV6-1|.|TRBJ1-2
CASSLSTGSVYGYTF
TGTGCCAGCAGTCTCTCGACAGGGTCGGTCTATGGCTACACCTTC
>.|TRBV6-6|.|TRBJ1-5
CASSYQKDQPQHF
TGTGCCAGCAGTTACCAGAAAGATCAGCCCCAGCATTTT
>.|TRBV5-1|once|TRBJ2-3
CASSLESREYTDTQYF
TGCGCCAGCAGCTTGGAGTCCAGGGAATACACAGATACGCAGTATTTT
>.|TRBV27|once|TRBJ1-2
CASRLTRSSGYGYTF
TGTGCCAGCAGGCTCACCAGGAGTAGTGGTTATGGCTACACCTTC
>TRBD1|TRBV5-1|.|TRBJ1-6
CASSLQGNDNSPLHF
TGCGCCAGCAGCTTACAGGGGAACGATAATTCACCCCTCCACTTT
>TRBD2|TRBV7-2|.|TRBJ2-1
CASSLARTSGADNEQFF
TGTGCCAGCAGCTTAGCGAGGACTAGCGGGGCCGATAATGAGCAGTTCTTC
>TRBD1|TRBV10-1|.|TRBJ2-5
CASSPGQGAEETQYF
TGCGCCAGCAGTCCAGGACAGGGGGCAGAGGAGACCCAGTACTTC
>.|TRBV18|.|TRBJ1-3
CASSPGTNSGNTIYF
TGTGCCAGCTCCCCAGGGACGAACTCTGGAAACACCATATATTTT
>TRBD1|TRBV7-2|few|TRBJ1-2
CASSLGTGALGYTF
TGTGCCAGCAGCTTGGGGACAGGAGCCCTAGGCTACACCTTC
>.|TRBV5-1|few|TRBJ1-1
CASSSGAANTEAFF
TGCGCCAGCAGTTCGGGGGCGGCGAACACTGAAGCTTTCTTT
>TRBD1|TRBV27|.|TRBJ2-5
CASSFQGAGETQYF
TGTGCCAGCAGTTTTCAGGGGGCAGGGGAGACCCAGTACTTC
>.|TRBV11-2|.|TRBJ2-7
CASSLQGTGAMQYF
TGTGCCAGCAGCTTACAGGGGACCGGTGCGATGCAGTACTTC
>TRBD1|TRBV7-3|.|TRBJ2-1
CASSRQGASSYNEQFF
TGTGCCAGCAGCCGCCAGGGGGCCTCCTCCTACAATGAGCAGTTCTTC
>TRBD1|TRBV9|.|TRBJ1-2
CASSVGQGEGYTF
TGTGCCAGCAGCGTTGGACAGGGGGAAGGCTACACCTTC
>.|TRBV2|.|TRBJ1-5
CASSNEGVQPQHF
TGTGCCAGCAGTAATGAGGGAGTTCAGCCCCAGCATTTT
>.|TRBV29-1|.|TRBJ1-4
CSVGPSGAPNEKLFF
TGCAGCGTCGGACCCAGTGGGGCCCCTAATGAAAAACTGTTTTTT
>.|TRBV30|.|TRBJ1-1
CAWRIRDTWGNTEAFF
TGTGCCTGGAGAATCCGGGACACATGGGGGAACACTGAAGCTTTCTTT
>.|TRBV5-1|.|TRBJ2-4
CASSLEVGEDIQYF
TGCGCCAGCAGCTTGGAAGTGGGAGAGGACATTCAGTACTTC
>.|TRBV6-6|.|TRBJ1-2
CASSPILGEHGYTF
TGTGCCAGCAGCCCGATTTTGGGGGAACATGGCTACACCTTC
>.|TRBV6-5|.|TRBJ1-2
CASSYSQGAGYTF
TGTGCCAGCAGTTACTCGCAGGGAGCGGGCTACACCTTC
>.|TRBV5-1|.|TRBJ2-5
CASSQGLGETQYF
TGCGCCAGCAGCCAGGGACTTGGAGAGACCCAGTACTTC
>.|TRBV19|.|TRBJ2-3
CASSYNRGGSDTQYF
TGTGCCAGTAGTTATAACAGGGGGGGGTCAGATACGCAGTATTTT
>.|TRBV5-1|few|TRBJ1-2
CASSISTERDGYTF
TGCGCCAGCAGCATCTCGACAGAACGGGATGGCTACACCTTC
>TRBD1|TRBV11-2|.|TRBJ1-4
CASRRTGNEKLFF
TGTGCCAGCAGGAGGACAGGGAATGAAAAACTGTTTTTT
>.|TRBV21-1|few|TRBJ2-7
CASSSWTKEPYEQYF
TGTGCCAGCAGCAGCTGGACCAAGGAGCCATACGAGCAGTACTTC
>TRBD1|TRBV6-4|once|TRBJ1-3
CASRTRQGSGNTIYF
TGTGCCAGCAGAACCCGACAGGGCTCTGGAAACACCATATATTTT
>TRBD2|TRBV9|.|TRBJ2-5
CASSVYAGGLQETQYF
TGTGCCAGCAGCGTTTATGCGGGGGGCCTCCAAGAGACCCAGTACTTC
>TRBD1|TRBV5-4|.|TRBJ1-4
CATRPGGNTNEKLFF
TGTGCCACCCGGCCAGGGGGCAACACTAATGAAAAACTGTTTTTT
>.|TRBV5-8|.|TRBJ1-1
CASSFLTGVMNTEAFF
TGTGCCAGCAGCTTCCTCACAGGAGTAATGAACACTGAAGCTTTCTTT
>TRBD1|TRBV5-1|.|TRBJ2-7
CASRRTGAYEQYF
TGCGCCAGCAGACGTACAGGGGCCTACGAGCAGTACTTC
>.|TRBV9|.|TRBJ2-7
CASSVAQGGAYEQYF
TGTGCCAGCAGCGTAGCCCAGGGGGGGGCCTACGAGCAGTACTTC
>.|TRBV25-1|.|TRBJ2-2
CASSLSDGAAGELFF
TGTGCCAGCAGTCTCAGTGACGGAGCGGCCGGGGAGCTGTTTTTT
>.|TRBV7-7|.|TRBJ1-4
CASSLSRATNEKLFF
TGTGCCAGCAGCTTGTCAAGGGCAACTAATGAAAAACTGTTTTTT
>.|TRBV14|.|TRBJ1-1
CASSQVSLNTEAFF
TGTGCCAGCAGCCAAGTGAGCCTGAACACTGAAGCTTTCTTT
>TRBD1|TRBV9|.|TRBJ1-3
CASSKRVAGGRNTIYF
TGTGCCAGCAGCAAAAGGGTGGCAGGGGGAAGAAACACCATATATTTT
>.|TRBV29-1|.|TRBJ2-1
CSVDYASDNEQFF
TGCAGCGTAGACTACGCCTCAGACAATGAGCAGTTCTTC
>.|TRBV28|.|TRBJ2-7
CASTLGGSEQYF
TGTGCCAGCACCTTAGGAGGTTCCGAGCAGTACTTC
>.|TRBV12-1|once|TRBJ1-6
CASSWSSGTFFRTYNSPLHF
TGTGCCAGCAGTTGGTCCTCCGGGACCTTCTTTCGGACCTATAATTCACCCCTCCACTTT
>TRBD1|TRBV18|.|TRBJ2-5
CASSQGQAAGQETQYF
TGTGCCAGCTCCCAAGGACAGGCCGCAGGGCAAGAGACCCAGTACTTC
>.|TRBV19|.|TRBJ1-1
CASSINTGFMNTEAFF
TGTGCCAGTAGTATTAATACAGGGTTTATGAACACTGAAGCTTTCTTT
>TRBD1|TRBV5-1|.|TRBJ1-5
CASSLETGKVPQHF
TGCGCCAGCAGCTTGGAGACAGGGAAGGTGCCCCAGCATTTT
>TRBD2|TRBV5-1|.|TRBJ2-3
CASSPRSVAGGLPDTQYF
TGCGCCAGCAGCCCTCGATCGGTAGCGGGGGGGCTCCCAGATACGCAGTATTTT
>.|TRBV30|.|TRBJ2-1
CAWAGGTAYNEQFF
TGTGCCTGGGCCGGGGGGACAGCCTACAATGAGCAGTTCTTC